A single sample gave rise to the 26 T cell receptor beta chains below, sequenced in a study of graft-versus-host responses after intestinal transplantation. Measured with immunoSEQ multiplex PCR; TCRdb has only the in-frame clones, and not every one. The sample carries about 57,000 clones, around nine tenths recorded once. This specimen was PBMCs, taken 26 days after transplant. These receptors came from a human patient who received an intestinal transplant, so some T cells may come from the graft donor.

This sequence joins TRBV29-1 and TRBJ2-3; TRBD2 matches 7 bases. Germline CDR1 reads SQVTM; CDR2 reads ANQGSEA. The CDR3 runs 18 residues. The trim removed 0 bases at V and 3 bases at J, leaving 15 bases unmatched. For the CDR3, the DNA is TGCAGCGTTGAAGATTTAGAGGCGGGAGTTATCGAGACAGATACGCAGTATTTT. As protein: CSVEDLEAGVIETDTQYF.

This clone has more than one count but fewer than ten. The chain recombines TRBV19 with TRBJ2-1, with 7 bases matching TRBD1. Germline V gives CDR1 LNHDA, CDR2 SQIVND (reference sequence). The length of the CDR3 is 16 residues. Losses at the gene ends were 4 bases for V and 4 bases for J; bases not matched to a gene: 10. The CDR3: CASSSSQGRKYNEQFF. Here the CDR3 DNA reads TGTGCCAGTAGTAGTTCACAGGGGCGAAAGTACAATGAGCAGTTCTTC.

The gene calls are TRBV11-3 and TRBJ2-2; tentative D call: TRBD2 (5 bases). The CDR3 runs to 17 residues. Germline V gene data show CDR1 as SGHNT and CDR2 as YENEEA. V lost 4 bases and J 0 bases, leaving 15 bases between the germline ends. CDR3 loop: CASSSPRTPPNTGELFF. In DNA, the CDR3 is TGTGCCAGCAGCTCTCCTCGGACTCCTCCGAACACCGGGGAGCTGTTTTTT.

The chain links TRBV4-1 to TRBJ2-2; tentatively, D is TRBD1 (6 bases). V was shortened by 1 base and J by 0 bases, with 6 bases between the two germline ends. The germline gives CDR1 MGHRA, CDR2 YSYEKL. The CDR3 is 15 residues long. CDR3 loop: CASSQAGANTGELFF. The DNA of the CDR3 is TGCGCCAGCAGCCAAGCAGGGGCGAACACCGGGGAGCTGTTTTTT.

CDR3 in DNA: TGTGCCAGCACTCCGGGACAGGGGTTCTATGGCTACACCTTC. Its translation: CASTPGQGFYGYTF. This chain uses TRBV28 with TRBJ1-2, with 10 bases that match TRBD1. Germline assignment: CDR1 MDHEN and CDR2 SYDVKM. The CDR3 extends over 14 amino acids. J gave up 4 bases and V 7 bases, and 6 bases lay outside the gene matches.

V is TRBV18 and J is TRBJ2-5; 10 nucleotides line up with TRBD1. This CDR3 has 14 residues. The J segment lost 4 bases and the V segment lost 5 bases, leaving 4 bases of the junction unmatched. In germline, CDR1 is KGHSH, CDR2 LQKENI. DNA for the CDR3: TGTGCCAGCTCAGTAGGGACAGGGGCAGAGACCCAGTACTTC. The encoded protein is CASSVGTGAETQYF.

The gene calls are TRBV30 and TRBJ1-1, with D unresolved. Trimming shortened V by 0 bases and J by 1 base, and 12 bases separated the two germline ends. Per the germline V gene, CDR1 is GTSNPN and CDR2 is SVGIG (reference sequence). This CDR3 has 15 amino acids. The CDR3 here is CAWSVIAAGNTEAFF. CDR3 nucleotide sequence: TGTGCCTGGAGTGTGATAGCCGCTGGGAACACTGAAGCTTTCTTT.

This clone was seen a single time. A junction end diverges from the germline sequence, so it may reflect a read error. The chain recombines TRBV29-1 with TRBJ1-1, with a weak D call TRBD1 (5 bases). From germline, CDR1 is SQVTM and CDR2 ANQGSEA. The CDR3 extends over 11 amino acids. In DNA, the CDR3 is TGCAGCGGCGCAGTGGACACTAAAGCTTTCTTT. This gives the protein CSGAVDTKAFF.

The table lists this clone with a few counts. This sequence joins TRBV28 and TRBJ1-5; D not resolved. The CDR3 runs 14 residues. Germline CDR1 reads MDHEN; CDR2 reads SYDVKM. The V end was cut by 7 bases, the J end by 0 bases, with 10 bases between. The CDR3 is CASTVRYSNQPQHF. In DNA, the CDR3 is TGTGCCAGCACTGTCCGGTATAGCAATCAGCCCCAGCATTTT.

Only one count was recorded for this clone. The chain carries TRBV19 and TRBJ2-1; weak D call: TRBD1 (6 bases). The CDR3 spans 16 residues. Trimming removed 3 bases at V and 8 bases at J, with 20 bases between. CDR1 is LNHDA, CDR2 SQIVND, per germline (reference sequence). In DNA, the CDR3 is TGTGCCAGTAGTATCCTGGGGGCTACCGTATCGGATGAGCAGTTCTTC. Amino acids: CASSILGATVSDEQFF.

The chain uses TRBV5-1 and TRBJ1-1; D might be TRBD1 (5 bases). Trimming took off 4 bases at V and 0 bases at J, with 13 bases between the two ends. Germline V gene lookup returns CDR1 SGHRS and CDR2 YFSETQ. The CDR3 is 15 amino acids. The DNA for the CDR3 is TGCGCCAGCAGCCCAACCGGGACTGTGAACACTGAAGCTTTCTTT. Its translation is CASSPTGTVNTEAFF.

J is TRBJ1-6 and V is TRBV2, with D possibly TRBD1 on 6 matching bases. Germline CDR1 SNHLY, CDR2 FYNNEI. The CDR3 spans 16 residues. The germline V and J ends were trimmed by 4 bases and 3 bases, with 13 bases remaining between them. This CDR3 is CASSGIQGVYNSPLHF. CDR3 nucleotide sequence: TGTGCCAGCAGTGGAATACAGGGTGTCTATAATTCACCCCTCCACTTT.

This clone was counted a few times. The chain couples TRBV4-1 to TRBJ1-2, with D perhaps TRBD1 (5 bases). Germline CDR1 is MGHRA and CDR2 is YSYEKL. V lost 1 base, J lost 0 bases, and 9 bases lay in between. The CDR3 loop spans 15 amino acids. CDR3 bases: TGCGCCAGCAGCCAAGTGAAGGGGACTAACTATGGCTACACCTTC. Translation gives CASSQVKGTNYGYTF.

J is TRBJ2-7 and V is TRBV27; 9 positions match TRBD1. CDR3 size: 15 residues. CDR1 and CDR2 (germline): MNHEY, SMNVEV (reference sequence). With V trimmed by 0 bases and J by 10 bases, 10 bases remained unmatched. CDR3 protein: CASSLSGTGLPTQYF. The CDR3 DNA is TGTGCCAGCAGTTTATCCGGGACAGGGCTCCCCACACAGTACTTC.

The V and J genes are TRBV28 and TRBJ1-1, with D tentatively TRBD1 (5 bases). CDR1 and CDR2 from the germline V gene are MDHEN and SYDVKM. This CDR3 region has 12 residues. Trimming cost V 6 bases and J 8 bases, with 13 bases left between them. The CDR3, as DNA: TGTGCCAGCAGCCGCAGACAGACGGAAGCTTTCTTT. Amino acid sequence: CASSRRQTEAFF.

Regarding this clone: Other DNA sequences of this sample code for an identical CDR3. The chain uses TRBV7-9 and TRBJ2-7; D gene unclear. The CDR3 is 12 amino acids. V was clipped by 5 bases and J by 0 bases, with 5 bases between them. The germline V gene has CDR1 SEHNR and CDR2 FQNEAQ (reference sequence). The CDR3 region is CASSLSSYEQYF. Written as DNA, the CDR3 is TGTGCCAGCAGCCTAAGCTCCTACGAGCAGTACTTC.

The chain employs TRBV5-6 and TRBJ2-7; 8 nucleotides agree with TRBD2. Germline trimming cut 3 bases from V and 3 bases from J; bases unmatched to any gene: 5. Per germline, CDR1 SGHDT and CDR2 YYEEEE. The CDR3 has 14 residues. The CDR3 DNA follows: TGTGCCAGCAGCTCGAAACTAGCGGTCTACGAGCAGTACTTC. Protein sequence: CASSSKLAVYEQYF.

The chain has TRBV6-5 and TRBJ1-6, with D possibly TRBD1 on 6 matching bases. Trimming pared 4 bases from V and 4 bases from J, leaving 8 bases between. The CDR3 is 14 amino acids. Germline lookup yields CDR1 MNHEY and CDR2 SVGAGI. CDR3 region: CASSWDTYNSPLHF. CDR3 nucleotides: TGTGCCAGCAGTTGGGACACATATAATTCACCCCTCCACTTT.

The chain combines TRBV14 with TRBJ2-5; a weak D match, TRBD1 (6 bases). Germline V CDR1 and CDR2: SGHDN, FVKESK. Trimming pared 3 bases from V and 3 bases from J, leaving 14 bases between. This CDR3 comprises 15 residues. CDR3 protein: CASSQLQGIKETQYF. As DNA, the CDR3 is TGTGCCAGCAGCCAGCTCCAGGGGATTAAAGAGACCCAGTACTTC.

CDR3 nucleotides: TGTGCCAGCAGCCCTATAGTTTTCGGCTCTGGGGCCAACGTCCTGACTTTC. Amino acids: CASSPIVFGSGANVLTF. V and J are TRBV7-9 and TRBJ2-6; no clear D gene. The CDR3 totals 17 residues. V lost 5 bases and J lost 0, with 14 bases in between. Germline CDR1 and CDR2: SEHNR and FQNEAQ (reference sequence).

This rearrangement joins TRBV29-1 to TRBJ2-7, with TRBD1 matching 8 bases. The germline gives CDR1 SQVTM, CDR2 ANQGSEA. The CDR3 has 15 amino acids. With 4 bases clipped from V and 2 bases from J, the junction kept 10 bases outside the gene matches. CDR3: CSVGSLDRGPYEQYF. The CDR3 DNA reads as TGCAGCGTTGGTAGCCTCGACAGGGGACCCTACGAGCAGTACTTC.

This clone appeared a few times. The chain recombines TRBV4-1 with TRBJ1-2; D gene uncertain. There are 13 residues in the CDR3. V dropped 1 base and J dropped 6 bases, with 9 bases sitting between them. From germline, CDR1 is MGHRA and CDR2 YSYEKL. The CDR3 reads CASSQGGFDGYTF. DNA for the CDR3: TGCGCCAGCAGCCAAGGAGGATTTGATGGCTACACCTTC.

This chain connects TRBV21-1 to TRBJ2-7; the table names TRBD1, a call not compared with the DNA. TRBV21-1 is a documented pseudogene. This CDR3 has 15 residues. CDR3 in DNA: TGTGCCAGCAGCAAGCCCACAGGGTTTACGGGGGAGCAGTACTTC. It specifies CASSKPTGFTGEQYF.

The chain carries TRBV11-2 and TRBJ1-1, with 8 bases that match TRBD1. CDR1 is SGHAT and CDR2 is FQNNGV in the germline V gene. CDR3 size: 15 residues. The V gene end was trimmed by 4 bases and the J gene end by 5 bases; junction bases not matched to a gene: 9. CDR3 DNA: TGTGCCAGCAGCTACCAGGGGGCTTGGGATACTGAAGCTTTCTTT. The encoded protein is CASSYQGAWDTEAFF.

This chain connects TRBV7-9 to TRBJ2-2, with D perhaps matching TRBD1 (7 bases). V lost 5 bases and J lost 6, with 13 bases in between. The CDR3 length is 14 residues. Germline CDR1 and CDR2: SEHNR and FQNEAQ (reference sequence). This CDR3 reads CASSITGEAGELFF. In DNA form, the CDR3 reads TGTGCCAGCAGCATAACAGGGGAGGCCGGGGAGCTGTTTTTT.

This clone has just one count. This chain uses TRBV7-9 with TRBJ1-4, with 12 positions matching TRBD1. The CDR3 runs to 19 residues. The germline CDR1 and CDR2 sequences are SEHNR and FQNEAQ (reference sequence). J was trimmed by 0 bases and V by 2 bases; bases with no gene match: 7. CDR3 protein: CASSLFGTGGPTTNEKLFF. The DNA for the CDR3 is TGTGCCAGCAGCTTATTTGGGACAGGGGGCCCCACAACTAATGAAAAACTGTTTTTT.